This entry is about one T cell receptor (beta chain). What it binds is unknown. The CDR3 sequence is 15 residues long. V lost 5 bases to trimming and J lost 4 bases, with 17 bases between them. From germline, CDR1 is KGHSH and CDR2 LQKENI. These data originate in a study of T cell responses to AZD1222 COVID-19 vaccine. General observations from the study: Repertoire sampling happened only post peak T cell response. A mostly white British donor set with more females was recruited, and clonal diversity was possibly underestimated. Mapped onto spike, vaccine-associated CD4 TCRs spanned it and were dominant at 160-218 and 743-854.

Here immunoSEQ multiplex PCR was the method, and the copy in TCRdb shows in-frame clones only, minus some. The data hold some 130,000 clones, with around nine tenths observed a single time. V gene TRBV18 combines with J gene TRBJ2-5; D possibly uses TRBD1 or TRBD2 (5 bases each). This TCR was recovered from an adult in good health. This material consisted of peripheral blood, taken on day 0 of AZD1222 vaccination. This chain's CDR3 is CASSEGASYPETQYF. CDR3 DNA sequence: TGTGCCAGCTCAGAAGGGGCTAGCTACCCAGAGACCCAGTACTTC.